This T cell receptor beta chain was retrieved from a study of blood T cell repertoires in COVID-19 (dated by TCRdb to 2018 to 2021). For the study in its entirety: Collaborator samples came from the United States, Italy and Spain and covered acute and convalescent phases of COVID-19. The material from the prospective study consisted of cDNA or gDNA derived from T cells, B-cell-depleted T cells, or PBMCs. Subjects who had been exposed to COVID-19, were actively infected with it, or had recovered from it provided the deeply sampled blood TCRbeta repertoires that made up the dataset. The repertoires were released in a freely available public database intended as a resource for research on the immune response to SARS-CoV-2. The samples were drawn from the first 160 participants of the ongoing ImmuneRACE study and from about 1,200 subjects provided by 6 global collaborators. Nearly every sample came with metadata listing a de-identified subject ID, COVID-19 status, age in years and sex. Where HLA class I and class II types were available, the types were taken from metadata supplied by the sample provider, not from assay-based typing.

To note about this clone: This receptor's antigen is unknown. No base qualities exist here, and no much larger clone lies one base off it.

Each collaborating institution followed its own protocols to collect whole blood in K2EDTA tubes. For TCRbeta analysis, collaborators shipped samples in one of three forms: frozen whole blood, isolated PBMCs, or DNA extracted from either of those sample types. Findings and caveats that apply to the study as a whole: The quantity of clinical and demographic metadata differed by source and by participant and was supplied without curation.

TCRbeta CDR3 regions were amplified from genomic DNA using the immunoSEQ Assay, a bias-controlled multiplex PCR. The study's processing was this. The number of nucleated cells in each sample was estimated from the amplification of reference gene primers within the assay. To quantify the absolute abundance of each unique TCRbeta CDR3 rearrangement, sequence reads were collapsed and filtered. For each sample, productive Simpson clonality was calculated as the square root of Simpson's diversity index across productive rearrangements. In its TCRdb copy, this immuneACCESS table keeps in-frame sequences only and misses some clones. Where compared with another copy, unresolved V genes explain less than half of these, and the others have no known cause. The DNA gave D and trimming, while V, J and clone size come from that table. The sample table records over 25,000 clones; around 93% of these occur just once. The ten largest clones add up to approximately 9.8% of the sample.

The clonotype comes from a human donor with active COVID-19. The donor label of this sample is uncertain. Sequences were obtained from peripheral blood.

The CDR3 protein sequence reads: CATQLPGQTPEKLFF. The nucleotide sequence reads as follows: TGTGCCACCCAGCTACCGGGACAGACCCCCGAAAAACTGTTTTTT. Recombination joined TRBV6-5 with TRBJ1-4; 7 nucleotides in the junction match TRBD1. V is pruned by 10 bases and J by 8 bases, leaving 16 bases of the junction without a gene match. Inclusive of the bounding cysteine and phenylalanine, the CDR3 is 15 residues long. CDR3 DNA only is kept here, 45 bases in frame from base 1. As encoded in the germline V gene, CDR1 is MNHEY while CDR2 is SVGAGI.